One sample yielded the 31 T cell receptor beta chains listed below, sequenced in a study of T cell repertoires in cytomegalovirus infection. TCRdb recomputed calls from the reads with MiXCR, one row per CDR3 protein. The sample has over 150,000 distinct CDR3 sequences; approximately 19% are singletons. Sequenced material: PBMCs. These receptors came from a human donor in good health (CMV status not recorded). Some clones in this sample may be carry-over from other donors' samples.

V is TRBV24-1 and J is TRBJ1-1; possible D gene TRBD1, 5 bases. V was pared by 4 bases and J by 3 bases, with 20 bases between. This CDR3 has 17 amino acids. Germline V gene data show CDR1 as KGHDR and CDR2 as SFDVKD. The CDR3 DNA is TGTGCCACCAGTGACCCTCGGACAACCCGAGGGCACACTGAAGCTTTCTTT. Protein: CATSDPRTTRGHTEAFF.

In its sample, this clonotype was seen a few times. The rearrangement uses TRBV4-1 and TRBJ2-5; maybe TRBD2 (5 bases). Germline lookup yields CDR1 MGHRA and CDR2 YSYEKL. The CDR3 is 15 residues long. V lost 0 bases and J lost 2, with 10 bases in between. CDR3 DNA: TGCGCCAGCAGCCAAGACGGAGGAATTCAAGAGACCCAGTACTTC. Translating gives CASSQDGGIQETQYF.

This clonotype showed up just a few times. The chain employs TRBV28 and TRBJ1-5; 9 bases match TRBD1. Germline CDR1 reads MDHEN; CDR2 reads SYDVKM. J lost 4 bases, V lost 2 bases, and 15 bases had no gene match. This CDR3 has 19 amino acids. The CDR3 bases are TGTGCCAGCAGTTTACCTACTTCTTCCGGACAGGGGCGAAATCAGCCCCAGCATTTT. As protein: CASSLPTSSGQGRNQPQHF.

This clonotype was seen at least ten times. The chain has TRBV7-3 and TRBJ1-6; tentatively, D is TRBD1 (5 bases). There are 15 residues in the CDR3. V was clipped by 5 bases and J by 7 bases, with 15 bases between them. Germline assignment: CDR1 SGHTA and CDR2 FQGTGA. CDR3 region: CASSIQEPPNSPLHF. The DNA for the CDR3 is TGTGCCAGCAGCATACAGGAGCCTCCGAATTCACCCCTCCACTTT.

CDR3 amino acids: CASGLTAGDSYNEQFF. In DNA, the CDR3 is TGTGCCAGCGGATTGACCGCAGGGGATTCCTACAATGAGCAGTTCTTC. The rearrangement uses TRBV7-9 and TRBJ2-1, with a tentative D call TRBD1 (6 bases). Germline CDR1 is SEHNR and CDR2 is FQNEAQ (reference sequence). The CDR3 runs 16 residues. Deletions cut 8 bases from V and 1 base from J, with 18 bases between.

The CDR3 coding sequence is TGTGCCAGCAGTCCCACGAGGGGATCACAAGAGACCCAGTACTTC. Amino acids: CASSPTRGSQETQYF. The gene calls are TRBV12-3 or TRBV12-4 and TRBJ2-5, with D perhaps given as TRBD1 or TRBD2 (5 bases each). The CDR3 loop spans 15 amino acids. The V end was cut by 5 bases, the J end by 2 bases, with 15 bases between.

This clonotype was detected only a few times. V gene TRBV20-1 combines with J gene TRBJ2-5; a possible D gene is TRBD2 (6 bases). This CDR3 comprises 13 residues. Germline CDR1 and CDR2: DFQATT and SNEGSKA (reference sequence). V lost 2 bases and J lost 1, with 8 bases in between. The CDR3 loop reads CSARLGGQETQYF. CDR3 DNA: TGCAGTGCTAGACTGGGGGGCCAAGAGACCCAGTACTTC.

This clonotype was seen a few times. The CDR3 bases are TGCAGTGCTAGAGATTCACAGGGGATGGCTAGCAATCAGCCCCAGCATTTT. Amino acid sequence: CSARDSQGMASNQPQHF. The chain combines TRBV20-1 with TRBJ1-5; 7 bases align to TRBD1. Germline V lookup: CDR1 DFQATT, CDR2 SNEGSKA (reference sequence). V lost 0 bases to trimming and J lost 0 bases; unmatched junction nucleotides: 8. The CDR3 has 17 amino acids.

This clonotype was counted ten times or more. The rearrangement links TRBV7-6 to TRBJ2-7; unclear D gene. CDR1 and CDR2 (germline): SGHVS, FNYEAQ. The CDR3 extends over 13 amino acids. V lost 1 base, J lost 2 bases, and 6 bases lay in between. CDR3: CASSLGGTYEQYF. CDR3 sequence (DNA): TGTGCCAGCAGCTTAGGTGGAACCTACGAGCAGTACTTC.

This clonotype was counted a few times. The rearrangement links TRBV6-5 to TRBJ1-2; possibly TRBD1 for D (6 bases). Germline V gives CDR1 MNHEY, CDR2 SVGAGI. The CDR3 loop spans 15 amino acids. V gave up 4 bases and J gave up 4 bases, with 16 bases separating them. CDR3 protein: CASSFLVLGGYGYTF. The CDR3 coding sequence is TGTGCCAGCAGTTTCTTAGTTTTAGGGGGCTATGGCTACACCTTC.

V and J are TRBV11-3 and TRBJ2-1; D is unclear. This CDR3 is built from 13 residues. Between the trimmed V and J ends, which lost 4 bases and 5 bases, there was a span of 9 bases. CDR1 and CDR2 (germline): SGHNT, YENEEA. CDR3 DNA sequence: TGTGCCAGCAGCTCCACCCGCCACAATGAGCAGTTCTTC. Its protein is CASSSTRHNEQFF.

The chain is built from TRBV4-1 and TRBJ1-1, with TRBD1 as a possible D gene (5 bases). Looked up from germline, CDR1 is MGHRA and CDR2 is YSYEKL. This CDR3 comprises 14 residues. Trimming removed 8 bases at V and 0 bases at J, with 13 bases between. The CDR3 DNA reads TGCGCCAGCCGGGTAGGGGAAATGAACACTGAAGCTTTCTTT. Its translation: CASRVGEMNTEAFF.

This clonotype was picked up a small number of times. J is TRBJ2-5 and V is TRBV6-2 or TRBV6-3, with TRBD2 matching over 7 bases. The CDR3 consists of 15 residues. Germline lookup yields CDR1 MNHEY and CDR2 SVGEGT. The V and J ends lost 4 bases and 6 bases, in that order; junction bases with no gene match: 11. This CDR3 reads CASSSLDGRKKTQYF. CDR3 in DNA: TGTGCCAGCAGTTCCCTGGACGGGAGGAAAAAGACCCAGTACTTC.

V is TRBV19 and J is TRBJ1-1; D might be TRBD1 (5 bases). Per the germline V gene, CDR1 is LNHDA and CDR2 is SQIVND (reference sequence). The CDR3 length is 16 residues. V was shortened by 3 bases and J by 1 base, with 15 bases between the two germline ends. The CDR3 protein is CASSIRPWTQNTEAFF. CDR3 in DNA: TGTGCCAGTAGTATCCGCCCGTGGACACAGAACACTGAAGCTTTCTTT.

At least ten counts were recorded for this clonotype. The V and J genes are TRBV7-2 and TRBJ2-5; 8 bases are shared with TRBD1. Germline assignment: CDR1 SGHTA and CDR2 FQGNSA. The ends lost 6 bases at V and 5 bases at J; junction bases unmatched: 5. CDR3 length: 13 residues. CDR3 in amino acids: CASRGQGWETQYF. The CDR3, as DNA: TGTGCCAGCAGAGGACAGGGCTGGGAGACCCAGTACTTC.

J is TRBJ2-7 and V is TRBV28; D unclear. Germline V gives CDR1 MDHEN, CDR2 SYDVKM. The CDR3 covers 12 residues. V lost 5 bases, J lost 3 bases, and 8 bases lay in between. CDR3 sequence: CASSGRLYEQYF. In DNA, the CDR3 is TGTGCCAGCAGTGGGCGACTCTACGAGCAGTACTTC.

A note on this clonotype: A read error may account for a junction end that differs from germline. The chain combines TRBV4-1 with TRBJ2-1; the match to TRBD2 covers 10 bases. Germline assignment: CDR1 MGHRA and CDR2 YSYEKL. This CDR3 has 17 residues. CDR3 sequence: CASSQEVAGGPYNEQFF. In nucleotides, the CDR3 is TGTGCCAGCAGCCAAGAGGTAGCGGGAGGCCCCTACAATGAGCAGTTCTTC.

The V gene is TRBV7-4, the J gene TRBJ2-3; 7 bases are a match to TRBD2. The germline V gene has CDR1 SGHVT and CDR2 SQSDAQ. V dropped 1 base and J dropped 0; count of bases not matched to a gene: 7. CDR3 size: 17 residues. CDR3 in amino acids: CASSLGVDSGSTDTQYF. The CDR3 DNA reads TGTGCCAGCAGCTTAGGTGTTGATAGCGGGAGCACAGATACGCAGTATTTT. The variable domain in full, completed from reference TRBV7-4 and TRBJ2-3, reads GAGVSQSPRYKVAKRGRDVALRCDSISGHVTLYWYRQTLGQGSEVLTYSQSDAQRDKSGRPSGRFSAERPERSVSTLKIQRTEQGDSAVYLCASSLGVDSGSTDTQYFGPGTRLTVL.

V usage is TRBV29-1 and J usage is TRBJ2-3, with 11 bases lining up with TRBD2. V lost 5 bases and J lost 0; bases outside the gene matches: 7. Germline V gene lookup returns CDR1 SQVTM and CDR2 ANQGSEA. The CDR3 is 16 residues long. In DNA form, the CDR3 reads TGCAGCGTTAAGGGCCGGACTAGCGGGAGCACAGATACGCAGTATTTT. Encoded protein: CSVKGRTSGSTDTQYF.

This clonotype was found a few times. This sequence joins TRBV20-1 and TRBJ2-5; possibly TRBD2 for D (6 bases). The CDR3 runs 16 residues. The germline gives CDR1 DFQATT, CDR2 SNEGSKA (reference sequence). The CDR3 sequence is CSALPNTRDSEGTQYF. CDR3 nucleotides: TGCAGCGCTCTCCCAAACACCCGGGATTCGGAGGGGACCCAGTACTTC.

This clonotype is a singleton in its sample. With a much larger clone just one base away, this may be a read error. This rearrangement joins TRBV7-9 to TRBJ2-5, with D maybe TRBD2 (6 bases). V was clipped by 5 bases and J by 5 bases, with 18 bases between them. The CDR3 totals 15 residues. Germline V gene data show CDR1 as SEHNR and CDR2 as FQNEAQ (reference sequence). The CDR3 DNA reads TGTGCCAGCAGCGGGGTTAGCGGCCTCAGGGAGACCCAGTACTTC. Its translation: CASSGVSGLRETQYF. The complete variable domain, with remaining parts taken from reference TRBV7-9 and TRBJ2-5, reads DTGVSQNPRHKITKRGQNVTFRCDPISEHNRLYWYRQTLGQGPEFLTYFQNEAQLEKSRLLSDRFSAERPKGSFSTLEIQRTEQGDSAMYLCASSGVSGLRETQYFGPGTRLLVL.

This clonotype was picked up a small number of times. The V and J genes are TRBV20-1 and TRBJ2-3, with TRBD2 matching 8 bases. The V segment lost 2 bases and the J segment 4 bases; nucleotides outside the gene matches: 8. Germline V gives CDR1 DFQATT, CDR2 SNEGSKA (reference sequence). The CDR3 is 15 amino acids. Written as DNA, the CDR3 is TGCAGTGCTAGAAAACTAGCGGCGGGCCCAGATACGCAGTATTTT. Its translation is CSARKLAAGPDTQYF.

This clonotype appeared many times. The chain uses TRBV7-8 and TRBJ2-1, with D perhaps matching TRBD1 (6 bases). This CDR3 has 16 residues. Germline V CDR1 and CDR2: SGHVS, FQNEAQ. With 6 bases removed from V and 6 bases from J, the gap between germline ends came to 21 bases. CDR3 loop: CASRRNRASTGNEQFF. For the CDR3, the DNA is TGTGCCAGCAGGAGAAACAGGGCCTCTACGGGCAATGAGCAGTTCTTC.

This rearrangement joins TRBV7-2 to TRBJ1-6; D is ambiguous. Between the trimmed V and J ends, which lost 2 bases and 5 bases, there was a span of 7 bases. Germline assignment: CDR1 SGHTA and CDR2 FQGNSA. The CDR3 extends over 14 amino acids. The CDR3 bases are TGTGCCAGCAGCTTATGGCCGGATAATTCACCCCTCCACTTT. Its protein product is CASSLWPDNSPLHF.

This clonotype has ten or more counts. The rearrangement links TRBV6-5 to TRBJ1-5; 11 nucleotides line up with TRBD1. This CDR3 spans 13 amino acids. Looked up from germline, CDR1 is MNHEY and CDR2 is SVGAGI. The trim removed 4 bases at V and 9 bases at J, leaving 2 bases unmatched. CDR3 in amino acids: CASSSGTGGPQHF. The CDR3 DNA reads as TGTGCCAGCAGTTCCGGGACAGGGGGGCCCCAGCATTTT.

This clonotype was seen a handful of times. The chain couples TRBV5-1 to TRBJ1-1, with 8 bases identical to TRBD1. The junction had 13 bases not matched to a gene; V was cut back by 4 bases and J by 5 bases. This CDR3 is built from 16 residues. The V gene's germline CDR1 is SGHRS and CDR2 YFSETQ. The CDR3: CASSRGQGRLGTEAFF. In DNA form, the CDR3 reads TGCGCCAGCAGCCGTGGACAGGGTAGGTTGGGTACTGAAGCTTTCTTT.

This clonotype was recorded at least ten times. V and J are TRBV12-3 or TRBV12-4 and TRBJ1-2; TRBD1 agrees at 10 bases. CDR3 length: 14 residues. V lost 3 bases to trimming and J lost 5 bases; unmatched junction nucleotides: 3. The CDR3 region has the DNA TGTGCCAGCAGTTTTGGGACAGGGGTTTATGGCTACACCTTC. Its protein is CASSFGTGVYGYTF.

This clonotype was detected only a few times. The V and J genes are TRBV28 and TRBJ2-2; unclear D gene. V gave up 9 bases and J gave up 6 bases, with 8 bases separating them. CDR1 is MDHEN and CDR2 is SYDVKM in the germline V gene. This CDR3 has 11 residues. The CDR3 spells CASPGPGELFF. The CDR3 nucleotides are TGTGCCAGTCCCGGTCCCGGGGAGCTGTTTTTT.

The rearrangement uses TRBV10-2 and TRBJ2-7; D ambiguous. Germline CDR1 is WSHSY and CDR2 is SAAADI. The CDR3 length is 14 residues. Trimming removed 1 base at V and 5 bases at J, with 12 bases between. The CDR3 loop reads CASSEYRVVNEQYF. The CDR3 region has the DNA TGCGCCAGCAGTGAGTATAGGGTCGTAAACGAGCAGTACTTC.

This clonotype has more than one count but fewer than ten. The chain employs TRBV20-1 and TRBJ2-6, with unresolved D. The germline V gene encodes CDR1 DFQATT and CDR2 SNEGSKA (reference sequence). The length of the CDR3 is 14 residues. V was pared by 2 bases and J by 2 bases, with 7 bases between. The CDR3 nucleotides read TGCAGTGCTAGACCTACCACTGGGGCCAACGTCCTGACTTTC. This gives the protein CSARPTTGANVLTF.

The chain joins TRBV20-1 to TRBJ1-3; no definite D call. Trimming removed 0 bases at V and 2 bases at J, with 11 bases between. The CDR3 sequence is 15 residues long. The germline V gene has CDR1 DFQATT and CDR2 SNEGSKA (reference sequence). In DNA form, the CDR3 reads TGCAGTGCTAGAGATGGGTTAGGTCCTGGAAACACCATATATTTT. Translated: CSARDGLGPGNTIYF.